The source of this T cell receptor beta chain is a study of shared T cell receptors in the human thymus. Repertoires were generated with immunoSEQ multiplex PCR, while TCRdb's copy carries only in-frame clones and drops some. The sample holds 650,000 to 950,000 clones; roughly 85% are singletons and the top ten take roughly 0.01%. The V gene end was trimmed by 0 bases and the J gene end by 1 base; junction bases not matched to a gene: 3. Germline V gives CDR1 SGHDN, CDR2 FVKESK. This CDR3 spans 16 amino acids. The same sample was also used in a study of human thymus T cells.

This receptor was taken from a girl less than two years old with a congenital heart defect. V is TRBV14 and J is TRBJ1-1, with 9 bases lining up with TRBD1. Source material: thymocytes. The CDR3 DNA reads as TGTGCCAGCAGCCAAGACCAGACAGGGGGGAACACTGAAGCTTTCTTT. This translates into CASSQDQTGGNTEAFF.